What follows is one TCR beta chain and its context. The data stem from a study of T cells in women clearing cervical HPV infection. Assay used: immunoSEQ multiplex PCR; TCRdb lists only in-frame clones, some missing. The sample includes 15,000 to 20,000 clones. The sequenced sample consisted of blood buffy coat. The receptor's source is a woman aged 18 to 75 with a cervical HPV16 infection that either progressed to CIN3+ or cleared (not recorded which).

CDR3 DNA (partial): TGTGCCTGGAGTGTACTGGACAGTAGTACTGAA. As protein: CAWSVLDSSTE. The CDR3 reads in full as CAWSVLDSSTEAFF. The chain recombines TRBV30 with TRBJ1-1, with D perhaps matching TRBD1 (6 bases). The CDR3 end falls 3 residues outside the read, so it is completed with the germline J gene. CDR1 GTSNPN and CDR2 SVGIG come from the germline V gene (reference sequence). This CDR3 has 14 residues. With 0 bases removed from V and 5 bases from J, the gap between germline ends came to 13 bases.